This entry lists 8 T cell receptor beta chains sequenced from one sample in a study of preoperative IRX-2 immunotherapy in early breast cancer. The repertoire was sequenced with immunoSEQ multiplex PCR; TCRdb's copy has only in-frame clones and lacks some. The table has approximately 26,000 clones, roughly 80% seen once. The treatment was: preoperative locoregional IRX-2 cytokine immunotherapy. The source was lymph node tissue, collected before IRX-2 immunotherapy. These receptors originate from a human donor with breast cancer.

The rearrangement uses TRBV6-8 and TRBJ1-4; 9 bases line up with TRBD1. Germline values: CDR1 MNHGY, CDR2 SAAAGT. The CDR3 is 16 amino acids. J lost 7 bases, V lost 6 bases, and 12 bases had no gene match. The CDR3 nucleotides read TGTGCCAGCAGGGGATTGGGAGGGACAGGGTCTGAAAAACTGTTTTTT. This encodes CASRGLGGTGSEKLFF.

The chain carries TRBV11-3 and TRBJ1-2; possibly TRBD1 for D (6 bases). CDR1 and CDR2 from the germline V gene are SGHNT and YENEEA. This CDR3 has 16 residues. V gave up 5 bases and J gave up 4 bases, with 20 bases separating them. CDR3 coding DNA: TGTGCCAGCAGCCAAAGGAAGGCCCGAGGGGGCTATGGCTACACCTTC. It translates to CASSQRKARGGYGYTF.

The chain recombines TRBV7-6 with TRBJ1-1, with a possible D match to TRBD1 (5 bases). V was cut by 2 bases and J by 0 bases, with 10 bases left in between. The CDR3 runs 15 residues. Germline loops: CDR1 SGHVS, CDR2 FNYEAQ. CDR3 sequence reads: CASSLNGALNTEAFF. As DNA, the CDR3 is TGTGCCAGCAGCTTAAATGGGGCTTTGAACACTGAAGCTTTCTTT.

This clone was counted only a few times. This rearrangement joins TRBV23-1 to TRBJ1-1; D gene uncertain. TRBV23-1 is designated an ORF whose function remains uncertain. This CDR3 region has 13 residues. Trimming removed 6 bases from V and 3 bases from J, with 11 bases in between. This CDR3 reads CASRYARDTEAFF. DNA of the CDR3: TGCGCCAGCAGGTACGCGAGAGACACTGAAGCTTTCTTT.

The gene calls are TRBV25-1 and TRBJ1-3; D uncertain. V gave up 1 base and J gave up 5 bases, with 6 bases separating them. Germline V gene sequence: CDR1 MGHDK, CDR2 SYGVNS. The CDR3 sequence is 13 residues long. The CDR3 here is CASSELGRNTIYF. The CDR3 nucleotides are TGTGCCAGCAGTGAATTAGGGAGAAACACCATATATTTT.

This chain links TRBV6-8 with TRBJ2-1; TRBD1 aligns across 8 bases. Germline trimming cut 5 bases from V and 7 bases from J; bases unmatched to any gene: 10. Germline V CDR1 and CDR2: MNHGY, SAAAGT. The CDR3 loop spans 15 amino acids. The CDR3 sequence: CASSHTTGGGNEQFF. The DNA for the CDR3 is TGTGCCAGCAGTCACACCACAGGGGGTGGTAATGAGCAGTTCTTC.

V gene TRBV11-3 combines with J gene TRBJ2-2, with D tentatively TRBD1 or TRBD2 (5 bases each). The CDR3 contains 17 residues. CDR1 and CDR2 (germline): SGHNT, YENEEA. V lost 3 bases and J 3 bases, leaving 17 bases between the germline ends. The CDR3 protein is CASSLASRGRYTGELFF. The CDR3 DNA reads TGTGCCAGCAGCTTGGCATCACGGGGACGCTACACCGGGGAGCTGTTTTTT.

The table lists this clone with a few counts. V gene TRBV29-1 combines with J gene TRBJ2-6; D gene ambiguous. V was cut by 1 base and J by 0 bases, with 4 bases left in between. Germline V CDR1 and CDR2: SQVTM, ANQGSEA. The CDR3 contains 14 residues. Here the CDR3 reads CSVEVVSGANVLTF. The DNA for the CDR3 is TGCAGCGTTGAAGTTGTCTCTGGGGCCAACGTCCTGACTTTC.